This T cell receptor beta chain was profiled in a study of PD-1 blockade in classical Hodgkin lymphoma. Points from the study as a whole: Underlying causes for the observed repertoire differences were not defined, possibly disease activity or prior therapy. Baseline TCR diversity was reportedly lower in newly diagnosed patients than healthy donors. Patients with a complete response exhibited baseline diversity comparable to newly diagnosed patients. TCR diversity in CD4+, not CD8+, cells rose significantly by C4D1.

Generated by immunoSEQ multiplex PCR, the TCRdb table keeps only in-frame clones and is missing some. The sample contains some 86,000 clones, about nine tenths of which appear only once. To note about this clone: The antigen remains undetermined.

Time point noted: cycle 4 day 1 (C4D1), after less than seven weeks of nivolumab. Every patient relapsed after autologous stem cell transplantation, and brentuximab vedotin exposure varied. Sequenced material: peripheral blood mononuclear cells (PBMCs), taken before the fourth cycle of nivolumab. This clonotype was obtained from a human donor with classical Hodgkin lymphoma.

The CDR3 sequence: CASSYSGTTNEKLFF. Here the CDR3 DNA reads TGTGCCAGCAGTTACTCCGGGACGACTAATGAAAAACTGTTTTTT. J is TRBJ1-4 and V is TRBV6-5, with D maybe TRBD1 (5 bases). V lost 0 bases, J lost 2 bases, and 7 bases lay in between. The CDR3 has 15 amino acids. From germline, CDR1 is MNHEY and CDR2 SVGAGI.